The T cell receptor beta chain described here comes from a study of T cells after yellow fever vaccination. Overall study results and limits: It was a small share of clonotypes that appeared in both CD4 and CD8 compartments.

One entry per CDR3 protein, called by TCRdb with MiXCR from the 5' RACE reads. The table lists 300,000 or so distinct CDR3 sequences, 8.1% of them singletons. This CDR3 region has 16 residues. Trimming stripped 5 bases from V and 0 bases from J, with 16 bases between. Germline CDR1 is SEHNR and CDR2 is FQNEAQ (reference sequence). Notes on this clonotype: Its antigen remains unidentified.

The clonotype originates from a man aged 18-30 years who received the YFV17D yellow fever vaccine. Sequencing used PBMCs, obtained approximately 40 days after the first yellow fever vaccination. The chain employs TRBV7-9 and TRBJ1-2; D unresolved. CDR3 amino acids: CASSPRVKTTNYGYTF. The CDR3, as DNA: TGTGCCAGCAGCCCGAGGGTCAAAACGACTAACTATGGCTACACCTTC.